The 17 T cell receptor beta chains below were found in one sample sequenced in a study of CXCR3-negative and CXCR3-positive naive CD8 T cells. Whole-study findings and limits: More hydrophobic TRB CDR3s occurred in CXCR3-positive than in CXCR3-negative naive cells.

These TCRs are of unknown antigen specificity. cDNA libraries for TRB were generated by 5' RACE incorporating UMI labels. TCRdb re-called the 5' RACE reads and catalogs CDR3 proteins one per entry, DNA excluded. The specimen's table records more than 70,000 distinct CDR3 sequences. Sample: naive CXCR3+ CD8+ T cells from blood. Subset specified: CD45RO-CCR7+CD27+CD95- naive CD8+ T cells expressing CXCR3 (TNR3+). The source is a human donor in good health. Some clones in this sample may be carry-over from other donors' samples.

The chain couples TRBV6-1 to TRBJ2-3. This CDR3 has 15 amino acids. Looked up from germline, CDR1 is MNHNS and CDR2 is SASEGT. The CDR3 reads CARSESTLSTDTQYF.

This sequence joins TRBV18 and TRBJ2-1; the TRBD2 assignment by TCRdb is unverifiable without DNA. This CDR3 has 14 residues. Germline CDR1 reads KGHSH; CDR2 reads LQKENI. The CDR3 reads CASSTSGRADEQFF. Full variable domain (outside the CDR3, taken from reference TRBV18 and TRBJ2-1): NAGVMQNPRHLVRRRGQEARLRCSPMKGHSHVYWYRQLPEEGLKFMVYLQKENIIDESGMPKERFSAEFPKEGPSILRIQQVVRGDSAAYFCASSTSGRADEQFFGPGTRLTVL.

This chain uses TRBV9 with TRBJ1-1; TCRdb names TRBD1, which stays unverified in the absence of DNA. Germline-derived CDR1 and CDR2 are SGDLS and YYNGEE. This CDR3 region has 15 residues. The CDR3 loop is CASSGLTGLVTEAFF.

The chain links TRBV7-6 to TRBJ2-5. The CDR3 has 14 amino acids. The germline V gene has CDR1 SGHVS and CDR2 FNYEAQ. The CDR3 sequence is CASSLAGWEETQYF.

This chain uses TRBV5-6 with TRBJ1-1. Germline CDR1 reads SGHDT; CDR2 reads YYEEEE. This CDR3 is built from 14 residues. CDR3: CASSLAGWITEAFF. Together with reference TRBV5-6 and TRBJ1-1, the CDR3 gives the full variable domain: DAGVTQSPTHLIKTRGQQVTLRCSPKSGHDTVSWYQQALGQGPQFIFQYYEEEERQRGNFPDRFSGHQFPNYSSELNVNALLLGDSALYLCASSLAGWITEAFFGQGTRLTVV.

CDR3 protein: CASSQDPGQGAETQYF. The J gene is TRBJ2-5, the V gene TRBV4-2; the TRBD1 assignment by TCRdb is unverifiable without DNA. The CDR3 has 16 amino acids. Germline V gives CDR1 LGHNA, CDR2 YNFKEQ.

The V call is TRBV12-3 or TRBV12-4, the J call TRBJ2-1; TCRdb lists TRBD1, though no DNA is available to test this call. The CDR3 loop spans 13 amino acids. CDR3 region: CASSFLGPPEQFF.

The V gene is TRBV20-1, the J gene TRBJ2-2. Germline V lookup: CDR1 DFQATT, CDR2 SNEGSKA (reference sequence). CDR3 length: 15 residues. CDR3 sequence: CSAREFTFTTGELFF.

The rearrangement uses TRBV10-3 and TRBJ2-7; lacking DNA, the TRBD2 call made by TCRdb goes unchecked. CDR1 and CDR2 (germline): ENHRY, SYGVKD. CDR3 size: 14 residues. The chain's CDR3 is CAISEGLAASEQYF.

CDR3 amino acids: CATSDTTYFTDTQYF. The chain carries TRBV24-1 and TRBJ2-3. The CDR3 totals 15 residues. The germline V gene encodes CDR1 KGHDR and CDR2 SFDVKD.

The CDR3 here is CSVEGQGGYEQYF. V and J are TRBV29-1 and TRBJ2-7; TCRdb gives TRBD1 as the D gene, but with no DNA this cannot be confirmed. CDR1 is SQVTM, CDR2 ANQGSEA, per germline. CDR3 length: 13 residues.

The chain combines TRBV27 with TRBJ2-7; TCRdb reports TRBD1, a call that lacks DNA to check it against. CDR3 length: 12 amino acids. The germline V gene has CDR1 MNHEY and CDR2 SMNVEV (reference sequence). CDR3 protein: CASGAQLYEQYF.

The gene calls are TRBV4-2 and TRBJ2-3; TCRdb names TRBD2, which stays unverified in the absence of DNA. The CDR3 sequence is 15 residues long. In germline, CDR1 is LGHNA, CDR2 YNFKEQ. The chain's CDR3 is CASSRNSGGTDTQYF.

The chain carries TRBV30 and TRBJ2-4; no DNA is available, so the TRBD1 call from TCRdb remains unchecked. CDR1 and CDR2 from the germline V gene are GTSNPN and SVGIG (reference sequence). The CDR3 extends over 12 amino acids. CDR3 amino acids: CAWDRGQNIQYF.

The chain combines TRBV6-5 with TRBJ2-7. The CDR3 runs to 14 residues. CDR1 and CDR2 from the germline V gene are MNHEY and SVGAGI. This CDR3 reads CASSLGRTHNEQHF.

The rearrangement uses TRBV5-1 and TRBJ2-7; TCRdb names TRBD1, which stays unverified in the absence of DNA. Germline CDR1 and CDR2: SGHRS and YFSETQ. The CDR3 contains 15 residues. The CDR3 here is CASSSGTTVAYEQYF. Drawing the rest from reference TRBV5-1 and TRBJ2-7, the complete variable domain is KAGVTQTPRYLIKTRGQQVTLSCSPISGHRSVSWYQQTPGQGLQFLFEYFSETQRNKGNFPGRFSGRQFSNSRSEMNVSTLELGDSALYLCASSSGTTVAYEQYFGPGTRLTVT.

V and J are TRBV15 and TRBJ2-5. This CDR3 is 12 amino acids long. Germline V gene lookup returns CDR1 LNHNV and CDR2 YYDKDF (reference sequence). The CDR3 reads CATSRDAETQYF. The full variable domain, with the rest looked up from reference TRBV15 and TRBJ2-5, is DAMVIQNPRYQVTQFGKPVTLSCSQTLNHNVMYWYQQKSSQAPKLLFHYYDKDFNNEADTPDNFQSRRPNTSFCFLDIRSPGLGDTAMYLCATSRDAETQYFGPGTRLLVL.